This T cell receptor beta chain was obtained from a study of cytomegalovirus exposure and HLA in healthy donors. Study-wide findings and caveats: Presence/absence analyses assumed roughly uniform sequencing depth across donors, which may not hold. What a later analysis showed was that several of the most significant clusters appeared linked to common viral pathogens. TCR sequences were mostly rare, though some public TCRs occurred in many donors.

The PCR ran on 60 Vbeta and 13 Jbeta primers. Clones were read by immunoSEQ multiplex PCR, and TCRdb kept only the in-frame ones, dropping some. The data contain a few hundred thousand clones, around 81% of them singletons. As regards this clone: The antigen remains undetermined.

With 5 bases removed from V and 8 bases from J, the gap between germline ends came to 18 bases. CDR1 is MNHEY and CDR2 is SVGAGI in the germline V gene. The CDR3 covers 14 residues. Whereas donors were nominally healthy upon sampling, unrecorded immune exposures were probable. This TCR derives from a woman aged 55-75 years in good health and CMV-seropositive. The material sequenced was PBMCs. The V gene is TRBV6-5, the J gene TRBJ1-2, with a possible D match to TRBD1 (5 bases). CDR3: CASSPTRGSVGYTF. CDR3 nucleotide sequence: TGTGCCAGCAGTCCGACGCGGGGGTCCGTGGGCTACACCTTC.